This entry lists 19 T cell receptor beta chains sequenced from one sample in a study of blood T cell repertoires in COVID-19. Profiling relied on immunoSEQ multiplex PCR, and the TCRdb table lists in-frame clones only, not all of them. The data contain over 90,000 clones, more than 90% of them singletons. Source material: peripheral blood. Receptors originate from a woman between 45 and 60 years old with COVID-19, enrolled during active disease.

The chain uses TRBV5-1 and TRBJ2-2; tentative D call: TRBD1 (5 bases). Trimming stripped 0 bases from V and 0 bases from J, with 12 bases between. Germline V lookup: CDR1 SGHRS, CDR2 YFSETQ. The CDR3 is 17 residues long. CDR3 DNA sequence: TGCGCCAGCAGCTTGGATTCGGTGACAGCGAACACCGGGGAGCTGTTTTTT. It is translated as CASSLDSVTANTGELFF. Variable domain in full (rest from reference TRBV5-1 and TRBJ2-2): KAGVTQTPRYLIKTRGQQVTLSCSPISGHRSVSWYQQTPGQGLQFLFEYFSETQRNKGNFPGRFSGRQFSNSRSEMNVSTLELGDSALYLCASSLDSVTANTGELFFGEGSRLTVL.

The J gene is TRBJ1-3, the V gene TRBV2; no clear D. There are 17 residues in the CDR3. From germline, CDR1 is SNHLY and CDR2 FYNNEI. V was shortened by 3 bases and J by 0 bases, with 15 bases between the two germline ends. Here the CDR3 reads CASSEGSRVLSGNTIYF. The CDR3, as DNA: TGTGCCAGCAGTGAGGGCTCCCGAGTACTCTCTGGAAACACCATATATTTT.

Written as DNA, the CDR3 is TGTGCCAGCAGCCGAGCTCCTACGGGGTATGGCTACACCTTC. Translating it yields CASSRAPTGYGYTF. The J gene is TRBJ1-2, the V gene TRBV27; D unclear. CDR1 and CDR2 (germline): MNHEY, SMNVEV (reference sequence). The V and J ends lost 6 bases and 5 bases respectively, with 16 bases between them. The CDR3 consists of 14 residues.

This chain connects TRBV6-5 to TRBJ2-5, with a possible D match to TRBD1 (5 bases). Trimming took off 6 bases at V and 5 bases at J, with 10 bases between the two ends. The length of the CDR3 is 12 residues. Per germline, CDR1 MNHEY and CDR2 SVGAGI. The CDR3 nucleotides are TGTGCCAGCAGACAATCAGGGGAGACCCAGTACTTC. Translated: CASRQSGETQYF.

The CDR3 DNA reads as TGTGCCAGTAGCTACACAGGCCAGCCCCAGCATTTT. Residues: CASSYTGQPQHF. The gene calls are TRBV19 and TRBJ1-5; tentatively, D is TRBD1 (5 bases). V was clipped by 6 bases and J by 7 bases, with 10 bases between them. Germline-derived CDR1 and CDR2 are LNHDA and SQIVND (reference sequence). This CDR3 comprises 12 residues.

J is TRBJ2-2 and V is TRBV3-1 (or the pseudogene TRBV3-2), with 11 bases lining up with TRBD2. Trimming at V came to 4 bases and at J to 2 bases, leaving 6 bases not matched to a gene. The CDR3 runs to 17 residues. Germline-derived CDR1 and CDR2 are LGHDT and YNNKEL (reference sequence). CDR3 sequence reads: CASSPLAGGLNTGELFF. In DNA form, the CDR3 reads TGTGCCAGCAGCCCCCTAGCGGGGGGCCTAAACACCGGGGAGCTGTTTTTT.

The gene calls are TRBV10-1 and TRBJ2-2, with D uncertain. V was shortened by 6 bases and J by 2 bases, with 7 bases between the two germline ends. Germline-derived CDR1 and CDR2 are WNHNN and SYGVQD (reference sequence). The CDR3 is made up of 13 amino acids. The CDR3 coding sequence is TGCGCCAGCAGGAGGCTAAACACCGGGGAGCTGTTTTTT. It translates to CASRRLNTGELFF.

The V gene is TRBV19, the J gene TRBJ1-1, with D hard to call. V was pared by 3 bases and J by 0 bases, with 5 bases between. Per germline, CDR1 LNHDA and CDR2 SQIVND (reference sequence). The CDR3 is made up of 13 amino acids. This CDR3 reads CASSMSVNTEAFF. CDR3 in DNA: TGTGCCAGTAGTATGAGTGTGAACACTGAAGCTTTCTTT.

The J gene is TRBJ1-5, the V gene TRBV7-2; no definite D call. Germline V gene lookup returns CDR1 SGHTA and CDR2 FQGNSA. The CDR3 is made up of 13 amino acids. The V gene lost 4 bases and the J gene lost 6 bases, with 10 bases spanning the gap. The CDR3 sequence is CASSSRSGQPQHF. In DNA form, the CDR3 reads TGTGCCAGCAGCTCCCGGAGTGGTCAGCCCCAGCATTTT. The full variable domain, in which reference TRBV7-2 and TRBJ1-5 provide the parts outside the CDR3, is GAGVSQSPSNKVTEKGKDVELRCDPISGHTALYWYRQSLGQGLEFLIYFQGNSAPDKSGLPSDRFSAERTGGSVSTLTIQRTQQEDSAVYLCASSSRSGQPQHFGDGTRLSIL.

This CDR3 is CSVIGTGAANEKLFF. The DNA of the CDR3 is TGCAGCGTCATTGGGACAGGGGCCGCTAATGAAAAACTGTTTTTT. This sequence joins TRBV29-1 and TRBJ1-4; 10 positions match TRBD1. The CDR3 loop spans 15 amino acids. V gave up 6 bases and J gave up 3 bases; unmatched junction bases: 7. Germline V gene sequence: CDR1 SQVTM, CDR2 ANQGSEA.

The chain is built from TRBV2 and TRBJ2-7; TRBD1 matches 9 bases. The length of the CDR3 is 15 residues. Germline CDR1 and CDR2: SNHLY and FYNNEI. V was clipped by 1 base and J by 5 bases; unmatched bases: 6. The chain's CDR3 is CASSEGDREDDEQYV. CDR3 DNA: TGTGCCAGCAGTGAAGGGGACAGGGAGGACGACGAGCAGTACGTC.

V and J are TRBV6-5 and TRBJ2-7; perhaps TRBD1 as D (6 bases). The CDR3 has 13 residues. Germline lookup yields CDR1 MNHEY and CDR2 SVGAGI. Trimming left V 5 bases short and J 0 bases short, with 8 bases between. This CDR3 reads CASSQGFSYEQYF. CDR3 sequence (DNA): TGTGCCAGCAGTCAGGGGTTCTCCTACGAGCAGTACTTC.

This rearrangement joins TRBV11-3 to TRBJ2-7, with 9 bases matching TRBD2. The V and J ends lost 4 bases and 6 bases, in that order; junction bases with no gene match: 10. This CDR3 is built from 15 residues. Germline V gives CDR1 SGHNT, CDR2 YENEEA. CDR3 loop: CASSSRAGGPFEQYF. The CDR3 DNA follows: TGTGCCAGCAGCTCTCGGGCGGGGGGGCCGTTCGAGCAGTACTTC.

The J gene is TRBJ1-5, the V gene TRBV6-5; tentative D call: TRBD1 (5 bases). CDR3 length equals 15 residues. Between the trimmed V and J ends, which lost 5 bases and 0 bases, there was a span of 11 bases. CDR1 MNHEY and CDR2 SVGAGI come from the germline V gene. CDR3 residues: CASSLDGGSNQPQHF. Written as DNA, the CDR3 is TGTGCCAGCAGTCTAGACGGGGGTAGCAATCAGCCCCAGCATTTT.

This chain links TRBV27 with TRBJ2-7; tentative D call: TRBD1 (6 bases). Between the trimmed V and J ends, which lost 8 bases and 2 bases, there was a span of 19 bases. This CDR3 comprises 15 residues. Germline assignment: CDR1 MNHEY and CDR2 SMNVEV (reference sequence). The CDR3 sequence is CASRLSQGNPYEQYF. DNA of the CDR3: TGTGCCAGCCGACTCTCGCAGGGGAACCCCTACGAGCAGTACTTC.

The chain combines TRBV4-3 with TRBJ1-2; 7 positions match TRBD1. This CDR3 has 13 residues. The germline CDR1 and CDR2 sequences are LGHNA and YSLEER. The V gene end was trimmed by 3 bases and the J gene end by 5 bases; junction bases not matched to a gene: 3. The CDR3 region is CASSQTGRYGYTF. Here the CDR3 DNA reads TGCGCCAGCAGCCAGACAGGGAGGTATGGCTACACCTTC.

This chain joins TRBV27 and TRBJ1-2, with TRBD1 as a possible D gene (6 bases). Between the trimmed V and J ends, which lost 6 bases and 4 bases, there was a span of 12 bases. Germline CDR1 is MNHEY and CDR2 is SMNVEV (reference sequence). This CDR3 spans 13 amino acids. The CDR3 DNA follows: TGTGCCAGCAGATTTAGACAGGCCTATGGCTACACCTTC. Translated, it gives CASRFRQAYGYTF.

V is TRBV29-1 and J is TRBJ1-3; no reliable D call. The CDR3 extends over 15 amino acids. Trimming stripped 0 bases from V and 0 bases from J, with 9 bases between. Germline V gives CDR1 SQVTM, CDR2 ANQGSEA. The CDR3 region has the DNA TGCAGCGTTGAAGAGTGGGCCCTCTCTGGAAACACCATATATTTT. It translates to CSVEEWALSGNTIYF.

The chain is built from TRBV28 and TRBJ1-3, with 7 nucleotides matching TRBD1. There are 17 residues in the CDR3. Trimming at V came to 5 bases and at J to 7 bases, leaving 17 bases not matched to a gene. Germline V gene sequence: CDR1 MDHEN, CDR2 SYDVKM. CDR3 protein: CASSPRQTGRLVNTIYF. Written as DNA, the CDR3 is TGTGCCAGCAGTCCCCGTCAGACAGGGAGGTTGGTTAACACCATATATTTT. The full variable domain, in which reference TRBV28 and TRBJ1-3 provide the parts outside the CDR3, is DVKVTQSSRYLVKRTGEKVFLECVQDMDHENMFWYRQDPGLGLRLIYFSYDVKMKEKGDIPEGYSVSREKKERFSLILESASTNQTSMYLCASSPRQTGRLVNTIYFGEGSWLTVV.